The rows below give T cell receptor beta chains drawn from one sample of a study of PD-1 blockade in mismatch repair-deficient tumors. Assay: immunoSEQ multiplex PCR; the TCRdb copy retains only in-frame clones and omits some. The sample lists around 38,000 clones, around 79% seen once, with 22% in the top ten. The specimen comprised peripheral blood, sampled 4 weeks after starting pembrolizumab. The receptors originated from an adult with mismatch repair-deficient cancer. Both conserved end residues are part of each CDR3. A D gene is named only where the DNA matches it firmly. Only part of the rows carry a size: once, few, many, or a class if the clone is expanded.

d_gene	v_gene	abundance	j_gene	CDR3aa	CDR3nt
-	TRBV7-3	-	TRBJ2-1	CASSLGHYNEQFF	TGTGCCAGCAGCTTAGGACACTACAATGAGCAGTTCTTC
-	TRBV18	-	TRBJ2-5	CASSQIGDIQETQYF	TGTGCCAGCTCGCAAATAGGGGACATACAAGAGACCCAGTACTTC
-	TRBV11-3	few	TRBJ1-1	CASNQGGEAFF	TGTGCCAGCAACCAGGGTGGAGAAGCTTTCTTT
-	TRBV4-1	-	TRBJ2-7	CASSQEPLLWRAFPLLGEQYF	TGCGCCAGCAGCCAAGAACCGCTACTTTGGCGGGCCTTTCCCCTTTTGGGCGAGCAGTACTTC
TRBD2	TRBV6-5	-	TRBJ2-7	CASSRSSGRANEQYF	TGTGCCAGCAGTCGATCTAGCGGGAGGGCCAACGAGCAGTACTTC
-	TRBV2	-	TRBJ2-5	CASSEQGTLWKTQYF	TGTGCCAGCAGTGAGCAGGGAACCCTTTGGAAGACCCAGTACTTC
TRBD2	TRBV29-1	-	TRBJ2-3	CSVDHLRESSDSSTDTQYF	TGCAGCGTTGACCACCTGCGGGAGTCTAGCGACTCTAGCACAGATACGCAGTATTTT
-	TRBV6-5	-	TRBJ2-5	CASTKLGGLQETQYF	TGTGCCAGCACCAAGCTAGGGGGTCTCCAAGAGACCCAGTACTTC
-	TRBV28	-	TRBJ2-3	CASSTGPFTDTQYF	TGTGCCAGCAGCACCGGTCCCTTCACAGATACGCAGTATTTT
-	TRBV27	-	TRBJ2-7	CASSLSFGNYEQYF	TGTGCCAGCAGTTTATCGTTCGGCAACTACGAGCAGTACTTC
TRBD2	TRBV27	-	TRBJ2-1	CASSLFGLAGYNEQFF	TGTGCCAGCAGTTTATTCGGACTAGCGGGCTACAATGAGCAGTTCTTC
TRBD1	TRBV7-9	-	TRBJ1-2	CASSFPGGFYTF	TGTGCCAGCAGCTTCCCAGGGGGCTTCTACACCTTC
-	TRBV7-9	-	TRBJ1-1	CASTKDLNTEAFF	TGTGCCAGCACCAAGGACTTGAACACTGAAGCTTTCTTT
-	TRBV5-4	-	TRBJ2-5	CASSGGGETQYF	TGTGCCAGCTCTGGGGGCGGAGAGACCCAGTACTTC
-	TRBV6-1	few	TRBJ1-1	CASSEAGTGANTEAFF	TGTGCCAGCAGTGAAGCAGGGACGGGGGCGAACACTGAAGCTTTCTTT
TRBD1	TRBV5-1	-	TRBJ2-7	CASSPDRFYEQYF	TGCGCCAGCAGCCCGGACAGGTTCTACGAGCAGTACTTC
TRBD2	TRBV29-1	-	TRBJ2-7	CSVEGFSGISYEQYF	TGCAGCGTTGAAGGGTTTAGCGGGATTTCCTACGAGCAGTACTTC
TRBD1	TRBV10-1	-	TRBJ2-2	CASSESAGTGGSIGELFF	TGCGCCAGCAGTGAGTCGGCCGGGACAGGGGGCTCGATCGGGGAGCTGTTTTTT